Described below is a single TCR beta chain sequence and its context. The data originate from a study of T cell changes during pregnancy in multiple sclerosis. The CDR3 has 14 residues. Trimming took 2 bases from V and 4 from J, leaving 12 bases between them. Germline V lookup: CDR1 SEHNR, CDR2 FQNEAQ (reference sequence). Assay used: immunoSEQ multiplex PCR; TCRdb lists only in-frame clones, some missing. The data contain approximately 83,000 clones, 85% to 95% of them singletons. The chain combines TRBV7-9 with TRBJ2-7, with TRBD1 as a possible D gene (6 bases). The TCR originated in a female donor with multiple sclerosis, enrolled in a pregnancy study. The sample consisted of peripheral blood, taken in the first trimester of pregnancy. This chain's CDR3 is CASSLRLGAYEQYF. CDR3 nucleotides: TGTGCCAGCAGCTTAAGGCTGGGGGCTTACGAGCAGTACTTC.